This T cell receptor beta chain derives from a study of T cell responses to AZD1222 COVID-19 vaccine. Regarding the study as a whole: The donors showed a predominance of white British ancestry and of females, with possible underestimation of clonal diversity. Following two doses of AZD1222, Spike-specific TCR breadth and depth rose. Baseline antibody screening turned up just a handful of seropositive AZD1222 recipients. A reported finding is that nearly half of spike-specific TCRs target unmutated variant regions.

Using immunoSEQ multiplex PCR, the repertoire was profiled, and TCRdb retains in-frame clones only, with some absent. The sample has 65,000 to 75,000 clones; approximately 90% are singletons. This clone was seen only a few times. What it binds is unknown. V shed 3 bases and J 4 bases; nucleotides not matched to a gene: 4. Germline lookup yields CDR1 SGHRS and CDR2 YFSETQ. This CDR3 has 15 residues. The sequence was collected from an adult who received the MenACWY meningococcal vaccine as a control. Sequenced material: peripheral blood, taken 28 days after the second dose of the MenACWY control vaccine. The chain carries TRBV5-1 and TRBJ1-6; TRBD1 matches 7 bases. The CDR3 region is CASSSIQGYNSPLHF. CDR3 DNA: TGCGCCAGCAGCTCAATACAGGGGTATAATTCACCCCTCCACTTT.